The TCR beta chain under discussion was sequenced for a study of beta chain features in type 1 diabetes. Points from the study as a whole: People with Type 1 diabetes carried modestly yet significantly shorter TCRB CDR3s in all four CD4+ subsets.

Germline V gene sequence: CDR1 KGHSH, CDR2 LQKENI. The CDR3 spans 19 residues. The J segment lost 0 bases and the V segment lost 1 base, leaving 3 bases of the junction unmatched. A remark on this clone: Its matching antigen is unknown.

Cell sorting via CD45RO/CCR7/CD25/CD127/CD95/CD27 was performed to obtain CD4+ naive, central memory, regulatory and stem cell-like memory cells. Isolated RNA was reverse transcribed in full, so expressed TCRB transcripts were sequenced. Libraries were prepared by immunoSEQ multiplex PCR; TCRdb keeps only in-frame clonotypes and omits some of them. The sample has approximately 330,000 clones, roughly 9.6% seen once. The specimen was naive CD4+ T cells from blood. This TCR was sampled from a woman aged 25 to 39 in good health. V and J are TRBV18 and TRBJ2-2; the match to TRBD2 covers 15 bases. CDR3 in DNA: TGTGCCAGCTCACCACGAGGACTAGCGGGAGGGCCGAACACCGGGGAGCTGTTTTTT. It specifies CASSPRGLAGGPNTGELFF.